Shown below are 23 T cell receptor beta chains from a single sample sequenced in a study of T cell responses to AZD1222 COVID-19 vaccine. TCRdb's copy holds only in-frame clones and misses some; the assay was immunoSEQ multiplex PCR. The sample has about 94,000 clones, about 88% seen once. This specimen was peripheral blood, taken on day 0 of AZD1222 vaccination. All receptors come from an adult in good health.

The chain uses TRBV5-4 and TRBJ2-3, with unresolved D. V shed 0 bases and J shed 4 bases, with 12 bases lying between them. CDR3 length equals 15 residues. CDR1 and CDR2 from the germline V gene are SGHNT and YYREEE (reference sequence). The CDR3 loop reads CASSLGGKRSDTQYF. The DNA for the CDR3 is TGTGCCAGCAGCTTGGGTGGGAAGAGGTCAGATACGCAGTATTTT.

The rearrangement joins TRBV2 to TRBJ1-2, with a possible D match to TRBD1 (6 bases). The germline V and J ends were trimmed by 8 bases and 4 bases, with 8 bases remaining between them. The length of the CDR3 is 11 residues. Looked up from germline, CDR1 is SNHLY and CDR2 is FYNNEI. The CDR3 reads CASGQPYGYTF. In DNA, the CDR3 is TGTGCCAGCGGACAGCCCTATGGCTACACCTTC.

This clone is a singleton in its sample. The rearrangement links TRBV6-1 to TRBJ1-3; D unresolved. V shed 0 bases and J shed 4 bases, with 13 bases lying between them. CDR1 is MNHNS and CDR2 is SASEGT in the germline V gene. This CDR3 region has 16 residues. CDR3 loop: CASSEALILVGNTIYF. CDR3 nucleotide sequence: TGTGCCAGCAGTGAAGCGCTAATTTTGGTGGGAAACACCATATATTTT.

Here the CDR3 reads CASSLVALNTEAFF. The CDR3 region has the DNA TGTGCCAGCAGCTTAGTAGCCTTGAACACTGAAGCTTTCTTT. The chain employs TRBV7-8 and TRBJ1-1; D gene uncertain. CDR3 length equals 14 residues. Germline CDR1 and CDR2: SGHVS and FQNEAQ. The V and J ends lost 1 base and 0 bases respectively, with 6 bases between them.

The V gene is TRBV9, the J gene TRBJ1-2, with D hard to call. With 0 bases removed from V and 8 bases from J, the gap between germline ends came to 14 bases. The V gene's germline CDR1 is SGDLS and CDR2 YYNGEE. This CDR3 has 14 residues. CDR3 nucleotide sequence: TGTGCCAGCAGCGTAGGGGGTTCATGGCGCGGCTACACCTTC. It translates to CASSVGGSWRGYTF.

This clone appeared once. This rearrangement joins TRBV12-3 or TRBV12-4 to TRBJ1-1; D is uncertain. V was clipped by 8 bases and J by 2 bases, with 12 bases between them. The CDR3 spans 13 residues. Written as DNA, the CDR3 is TGTGCCAGCTGTATGGACCGTAACACTGAAGCTTTCTTT. Translated, it gives CASCMDRNTEAFF.

The chain combines TRBV6-2 or TRBV6-3 with TRBJ2-7; D possibly uses TRBD1 or TRBD2 (5 bases each). The CDR3 is 14 residues long. Germline loops: CDR1 MNHEY, CDR2 SVGEGT. V dropped 5 bases and J dropped 6 bases, with 17 bases sitting between them. The chain's CDR3 is CASSTRGGGFEQYF. In nucleotides, the CDR3 is TGTGCCAGCAGTACTCGAGGTGGGGGTTTCGAGCAGTACTTC.

The chain carries TRBV12-3 or TRBV12-4 and TRBJ2-7; the D gene could be TRBD1 or TRBD2 (5 bases each). The CDR3 extends over 13 amino acids. The V and J ends lost 7 bases and 4 bases respectively, with 14 bases between them. The CDR3 coding sequence is TGTGCCAGCACCCCCGGGGCTGGGTACGAGCAGTACTTC. The encoded protein is CASTPGAGYEQYF.

This sequence joins TRBV7-2 and TRBJ2-2, with D maybe TRBD1 (8 bases). Germline CDR1 SGHTA, CDR2 FQGNSA. Trimming stripped 6 bases from V and 3 bases from J, with 14 bases between. The CDR3 is made up of 15 amino acids. The CDR3 nucleotides read TGTGCCAGCAGGATACAGGGGGGGGACACCGGGGAGCTGTTTTTT. Its protein product is CASRIQGGDTGELFF.

V is TRBV5-5 and J is TRBJ1-6; tentatively, D is TRBD1 (5 bases). CDR3 length equals 12 residues. Per germline, CDR1 SGHKS and CDR2 YYEKEE (reference sequence). V was pared by 3 bases and J by 10 bases, with 8 bases between. In DNA form, the CDR3 reads TGTGCCAGCAGCTCCAGGGAATCACCCCTCCACTTT. This codes for CASSSRESPLHF.

In its sample, this clone was seen a few times. This sequence joins TRBV11-1 and TRBJ1-6; D is unclear. Germline values: CDR1 SGHAT, CDR2 FQDESV (reference sequence). CDR3 size: 12 residues. Trimming stripped 1 base from V and 7 bases from J, with 2 bases between. The CDR3, as DNA: TGTGCCAGCAGCTTAGGGAATTCACCCCTCCACTTT. Its translation: CASSLGNSPLHF.

This chain uses TRBV5-1 with TRBJ1-6, with 8 bases aligning to TRBD1. Germline lookup yields CDR1 SGHRS and CDR2 YFSETQ. V dropped 0 bases and J dropped 6; count of bases not matched to a gene: 5. The CDR3 totals 16 residues. The CDR3 protein is CASSLAGQGPNSPLHF. CDR3 coding DNA: TGCGCCAGCAGCTTGGCCGGACAGGGCCCTAATTCACCCCTCCACTTT.

This clone was seen only a few times. This sequence joins TRBV9 and TRBJ2-2; 7 bases are shared with TRBD2. The V segment lost 0 bases and the J segment 5 bases; nucleotides outside the gene matches: 13. The length of the CDR3 is 18 residues. The germline V gene encodes CDR1 SGDLS and CDR2 YYNGEE. The CDR3 coding sequence is TGTGCCAGCAGCGTAGGTGGCGCGGGGGTTTATCTAACCGGGGAGCTGTTTTTT. Its protein is CASSVGGAGVYLTGELFF.

In its sample, this clone was seen a few times. V gene TRBV7-2 combines with J gene TRBJ2-7; 10 positions match TRBD1. The CDR3 contains 14 residues. V shed 4 bases, J shed 9 bases, and the junction held 9 bases outside the gene matches. Germline CDR1 is SGHTA and CDR2 is FQGNSA. The DNA of the CDR3 is TGTGCCAGCAGCTCGCCCGACAGGGGGCAAGGGCAGTACTTC. This codes for CASSSPDRGQGQYF.

This rearrangement joins TRBV1 to TRBJ1-5; the table's D call, TRBD1, has no DNA check behind it. TRBV1 is described as a pseudogene. The CDR3 sequence is 15 residues long. This CDR3 reads CTSSRPGQSNQPQHF. Here the CDR3 DNA reads TGCACCAGCAGCCGCCCGGGACAGAGCAATCAGCCCCAGCATTTT.

J is TRBJ2-5 and V is TRBV7-6; D is ambiguous. CDR1 and CDR2 from the germline V gene are SGHVS and FNYEAQ. The CDR3 sequence is 12 residues long. V was pared by 2 bases and J by 1 base, with 2 bases between. CDR3 nucleotide sequence: TGTGCCAGCAGCTTACGCCAAGAGACCCAGTACTTC. Amino acids: CASSLRQETQYF.

The J gene is TRBJ1-6, the V gene TRBV6-6; possibly TRBD1 for D (6 bases). CDR1 is MNHNY, CDR2 SVGAGI, per germline (reference sequence). The V and J ends lost 6 bases and 7 bases respectively, with 16 bases between them. This CDR3 has 15 residues. In DNA, the CDR3 is TGTGCCAGCAGCCAAACAGGGCTGTACAATTCACCCCTCCACTTT. It is translated as CASSQTGLYNSPLHF.

CDR3 in amino acids: CASSYALGGGDSPLHF. The CDR3 DNA is TGTGCCAGCAGTTACGCGCTGGGGGGTGGGGATTCACCCCTCCACTTT. The chain recombines TRBV6-5 with TRBJ1-6; tentative D call: TRBD1 (5 bases). The germline gives CDR1 MNHEY, CDR2 SVGAGI. V was clipped by 2 bases and J by 8 bases, with 16 bases between them. The CDR3 covers 16 residues.

This chain connects TRBV6-6 to TRBJ2-3; 8 bases are shared with TRBD2. With V trimmed by 7 bases and J by 1 base, 7 bases remained unmatched. The CDR3 extends over 15 amino acids. Looked up from germline, CDR1 is MNHNY and CDR2 is SVGAGI (reference sequence). The DNA for the CDR3 is TGTGCCAGCAACCCACTACTAGCGGGCACAGATACGCAGTATTTT. It specifies CASNPLLAGTDTQYF.

The CDR3 DNA is TGTGCCAGCAGTGAATTTTCGGAAGGCAATCAGCCCCAGCATTTT. It yields the protein CASSEFSEGNQPQHF. The chain carries TRBV6-1 and TRBJ1-5; D unresolved. The V end was cut by 2 bases, the J end by 2 bases, with 10 bases between. The V gene's germline CDR1 is MNHNS and CDR2 SASEGT. The CDR3 is 15 amino acids.

As DNA, the CDR3 is TGTGCCAGCAGCCCCCGGACAGGAAGCTCCTACGAGCAGTACTTC. Translation gives CASSPRTGSSYEQYF. The rearrangement joins TRBV9 to TRBJ2-7; TRBD1 agrees at 7 bases. With V trimmed by 4 bases and J by 0 bases, 7 bases remained unmatched. The germline CDR1 and CDR2 sequences are SGDLS and YYNGEE. The length of the CDR3 is 15 residues.

The chain carries TRBV7-2 and TRBJ2-7, with D perhaps matching TRBD2 (6 bases). V dropped 9 bases and J dropped 5 bases, with 23 bases sitting between them. Germline V gene lookup returns CDR1 SGHTA and CDR2 FQGNSA. The CDR3 length is 15 residues. Here the CDR3 DNA reads TGTGCCAGTAACCGTGGGGCGGGGATTGCGGACGAGCAGTACTTC. It is translated as CASNRGAGIADEQYF.

This clone was observed once. The chain has TRBV24-1 and TRBJ1-1, with D possibly TRBD1 on 6 matching bases. Deletions cut 0 bases from V and 4 bases from J, with 11 bases between. Germline values: CDR1 KGHDR, CDR2 SFDVKD. CDR3 size: 15 residues. CDR3 nucleotides: TGTGCCACCAGTGATTTGGCAGGGGCGGTCACTGAAGCTTTCTTT. Protein sequence: CATSDLAGAVTEAFF.